The 27 T cell receptor beta chains below all came from one sample that was sequenced in a study of shared clonotypes between healthy human individuals. Method: immunoSEQ multiplex PCR; TCRdb's copy keeps in-frame clones and lacks some. This table holds roughly 2.2 million clones, 93% found once. The specimen sequenced was naive CD4+ T cells from PBMCs. Subset indicated: CD45RA+ positively selected. These receptors came from a man aged 18-30 years in good health. Some clones in this sample may be carry-over from other donors' samples.

V and J are TRBV7-2 and TRBJ2-7; D tentatively fits TRBD1 or TRBD2 (5 bases each). The CDR3 covers 16 residues. V shed 0 bases and J shed 4 bases, with 16 bases lying between them. Germline lookup yields CDR1 SGHTA and CDR2 FQGNSA. The CDR3: CASSLAGTPGLYEQYF. The DNA for the CDR3 is TGTGCCAGCAGCTTAGCTGGGACCCCGGGATTATACGAGCAGTACTTC.

The gene calls are TRBV6-5 and TRBJ1-4; D remains unclear. Germline CDR1 MNHEY, CDR2 SVGAGI. V was trimmed by 0 bases and J by 7 bases, leaving 12 bases between them. This CDR3 is built from 15 residues. CDR3 nucleotide sequence: TGTGCCAGCAGTTACTCGGGCGAAACTGGTGAAAAACTGTTTTTT. This translates into CASSYSGETGEKLFF.

The CDR3 DNA reads as TGCGCCAGCAGCCCCTCCTACAATGAGCAGTTCTTC. It specifies CASSPSYNEQFF. V usage is TRBV5-1 and J usage is TRBJ2-1; the D is unclear. Germline lookup yields CDR1 SGHRS and CDR2 YFSETQ. This CDR3 is built from 12 residues. Trimming stripped 4 bases from V and 0 bases from J, with 2 bases between.

Here the CDR3 reads CASLAARGSRETQYF. The CDR3 nucleotides are TGTGCCTCCCTGGCGGCCCGGGGGTCGCGAGAGACCCAGTACTTC. The rearrangement joins TRBV6-1 to TRBJ2-5, with D possibly TRBD2 on 6 matching bases. Germline CDR1 reads MNHNS; CDR2 reads SASEGT. CDR3 length: 15 residues. V shed 11 bases and J shed 4 bases, with 23 bases lying between them.

J is TRBJ2-3 and V is TRBV25-1; 11 nucleotides agree with TRBD2. Unmatched junction bases numbered 6, after V lost 0 bases and J lost 4 bases. This CDR3 comprises 17 residues. CDR1 MGHDK and CDR2 SYGVNS come from the germline V gene. CDR3 region: CASSEYLPSGGPDTQYF. The CDR3 nucleotides are TGTGCCAGCAGTGAATATCTACCTAGCGGGGGGCCAGATACGCAGTATTTT.

On this clone itself: The same CDR3 can be traced to other DNA sequences in this sample. The gene calls are TRBV7-9 and TRBJ2-5, with TRBD1 matching over 7 bases. Looked up from germline, CDR1 is SEHNR and CDR2 is FQNEAQ (reference sequence). CDR3 length equals 12 residues. Trimming removed 5 bases from V and 5 bases from J; junction bases left unmatched: 2. The DNA of the CDR3 is TGTGCCAGCAGCCCACAGGGGGAGACCCAGTACTTC. It encodes CASSPQGETQYF.

J is TRBJ2-5 and V is TRBV28; 15 bases match TRBD2. V trimming: 4 bases; J trimming: 6 bases; junction bases outside the gene matches: 15. Per germline, CDR1 MDHEN and CDR2 SYDVKM. This CDR3 has 19 residues. The CDR3 here is CASSWPGLAGGRGEKTQYF. The CDR3 DNA sequence: TGTGCCAGCAGTTGGCCCGGACTAGCGGGAGGGCGGGGAGAGAAGACCCAGTACTTC.

Remarks on this clone: Other DNA sequences in the same sample also yield this CDR3. This sequence joins TRBV5-4 and TRBJ2-3; D is unclear. The CDR3 runs to 13 residues. Germline V gene lookup returns CDR1 SGHNT and CDR2 YYREEE (reference sequence). V shed 0 bases and J shed 2 bases, with 4 bases lying between them. CDR3 loop: CASSLDSTDTQYF. The CDR3 DNA follows: TGTGCCAGCAGCTTGGACTCCACAGATACGCAGTATTTT.

The chain carries TRBV30 and TRBJ1-2; no firm D call. Germline V lookup: CDR1 GTSNPN, CDR2 SVGIG (reference sequence). CDR3 length: 17 amino acids. The V gene lost 1 base and the J gene lost 3 bases, with 21 bases spanning the gap. The CDR3 sequence: CAWSDPREFSHYYGYTF. The CDR3 coding sequence is TGTGCCTGGAGTGACCCCCGGGAATTTTCCCACTACTATGGCTACACCTTC.

CDR3 region: CASSPDRGDYEQYF. The CDR3 DNA reads TGTGCCAGCAGTCCGGACAGGGGGGACTACGAGCAGTACTTC. J is TRBJ2-7 and V is TRBV27; 10 nucleotides agree with TRBD1. This CDR3 is 14 amino acids long. Per the germline V gene, CDR1 is MNHEY and CDR2 is SMNVEV (reference sequence). Unmatched junction bases numbered 4, after V lost 5 bases and J lost 3 bases.

This chain links TRBV7-2 with TRBJ1-4; D gene ambiguous. With 3 bases removed from V and 5 bases from J, the gap between germline ends came to 7 bases. Germline CDR1 and CDR2: SGHTA and FQGNSA. The CDR3 is 13 residues long. CDR3 DNA sequence: TGTGCCAGCAGCTTTGGGCCGAATGAAAAACTGTTTTTT. Amino acids: CASSFGPNEKLFF.

The V gene is TRBV7-9, the J gene TRBJ1-1; tentatively, D is TRBD1 (6 bases). The CDR3 consists of 13 residues. Per germline, CDR1 SEHNR and CDR2 FQNEAQ (reference sequence). The V end lost 3 bases, the J end lost 6 bases, and 11 bases lay between the germline ends. CDR3 region: CASSLAGAAEAFF. The CDR3 nucleotides read TGTGCCAGCAGCTTGGCGGGGGCTGCTGAAGCTTTCTTT.

The J gene is TRBJ1-5, the V gene TRBV30; perhaps TRBD1 as D (6 bases). V was pared by 5 bases and J by 2 bases, with 13 bases between. The CDR3 is 14 residues long. CDR1 is GTSNPN and CDR2 is SVGIG in the germline V gene (reference sequence). The chain's CDR3 is CAWAGEMGNQPQHF. For the CDR3, the DNA is TGTGCCTGGGCAGGGGAGATGGGCAATCAGCCCCAGCATTTT.

The chain couples TRBV6-6 to TRBJ1-4, with TRBD1 matching 7 bases. CDR3 length equals 15 residues. CDR1 is MNHNY, CDR2 SVGAGI, per germline (reference sequence). The V segment lost 5 bases and the J segment 7 bases; nucleotides outside the gene matches: 10. In nucleotides, the CDR3 is TGTGCCAGCAGTACGATTAGGGGGCCGAGTGAAAAACTGTTTTTT. Amino acids: CASSTIRGPSEKLFF.

Regarding this clone: Additional DNA sequences in this sample encode the identical CDR3. The J gene is TRBJ1-5, the V gene TRBV7-9; 7 bases line up with TRBD1. The ends lost 5 bases at V and 7 bases at J; junction bases unmatched: 5. Germline CDR1 is SEHNR and CDR2 is FQNEAQ (reference sequence). This CDR3 is built from 13 residues. CDR3 sequence reads: CASSRQGGQPQHF. The CDR3 DNA sequence: TGTGCCAGCAGCCGACAGGGTGGGCAGCCCCAGCATTTT. Variable domain in full (rest from reference TRBV7-9 and TRBJ1-5): DTGVSQNPRHKITKRGQNVTFRCDPISEHNRLYWYRQTLGQGPEFLTYFQNEAQLEKSRLLSDRFSAERPKGSFSTLEIQRTEQGDSAMYLCASSRQGGQPQHFGDGTRLSIL.

The V and J genes are TRBV6-5 and TRBJ2-5; TRBD2 might be the D (6 bases). Trimming left V 6 bases short and J 4 bases short, with 15 bases between. The length of the CDR3 is 14 residues. CDR1 is MNHEY and CDR2 is SVGAGI in the germline V gene. Here the CDR3 DNA reads TGTGCCAGCAGAGCCGGGAGACTTGTAGAGACCCAGTACTTC. Amino acids: CASRAGRLVETQYF.

The gene calls are TRBV28 and TRBJ2-1, with 8 bases aligning to TRBD2. Per germline, CDR1 MDHEN and CDR2 SYDVKM. V gave up 4 bases and J gave up 6 bases; unmatched junction bases: 11. The CDR3 has 16 residues. CDR3 loop: CASSSLGAGASNEQFF. Here the CDR3 DNA reads TGTGCCAGCAGTTCTCTTGGAGCGGGGGCTTCCAATGAGCAGTTCTTC.

The rearrangement uses TRBV27 and TRBJ2-1; 7 nucleotides match TRBD2. Trimming removed 1 base from V and 10 bases from J; junction bases left unmatched: 13. Germline lookup yields CDR1 MNHEY and CDR2 SMNVEV (reference sequence). CDR3 length: 16 residues. The CDR3 reads CASSLFSGTYLGEQFF. CDR3 bases: TGTGCCAGCAGTTTATTCAGCGGGACCTACCTAGGGGAGCAGTTCTTC.

This clone was observed once. The chain combines TRBV7-3 with TRBJ2-3; 7 bases match TRBD2. The CDR3 loop spans 16 amino acids. V was clipped by 1 base and J by 1 base; unmatched bases: 5. Per germline, CDR1 SGHTA and CDR2 FQGTGA. The CDR3, as DNA: TGTGCCAGCAGCTTAATACCTAGCGGCCGCACAGATACGCAGTATTTT. Protein: CASSLIPSGRTDTQYF.

This chain joins TRBV6-6 and TRBJ2-1, with 8 bases that match TRBD2. Germline loops: CDR1 MNHNY, CDR2 SVGAGI (reference sequence). This CDR3 region has 15 residues. V shed 6 bases and J 8 bases; nucleotides not matched to a gene: 12. CDR3 amino acids: CASSTHSGKMDEQFF. In DNA, the CDR3 is TGTGCCAGCAGCACCCATAGCGGGAAGATGGATGAGCAGTTCTTC.

This chain links TRBV28 with TRBJ1-1, with D perhaps matching TRBD1 (6 bases). Germline assignment: CDR1 MDHEN and CDR2 SYDVKM. The CDR3 spans 14 residues. V was pared by 6 bases and J by 9 bases, with 20 bases between. CDR3 protein: CASSPPRDTQKAFF. The CDR3 bases are TGTGCCAGCAGCCCTCCCCGGGACACCCAAAAAGCTTTCTTT.

The CDR3 loop reads CASTNSDIQYF. CDR3 DNA: TGTGCCAGCACCAATTCGGACATTCAGTACTTC. The chain combines TRBV6-5 with TRBJ2-4, with D hard to call. The CDR3 has 11 amino acids. Germline values: CDR1 MNHEY, CDR2 SVGAGI. Trimming removed 7 bases at V and 8 bases at J, with 9 bases between.

The V and J genes are TRBV28 and TRBJ1-5; the match to TRBD1 covers 7 bases. Germline V CDR1 and CDR2: MDHEN, SYDVKM. The CDR3 runs to 21 residues. With 2 bases clipped from V and 0 bases from J, the junction kept 19 bases outside the gene matches. CDR3 nucleotide sequence: TGTGCCAGCAGTTTAGGGTGGGGATCGGGACAGTCACTTTATAGCAATCAGCCCCAGCATTTT. Translation gives CASSLGWGSGQSLYSNQPQHF.

This chain uses TRBV7-2 with TRBJ2-3; 7 bases match TRBD2. This CDR3 contains 15 residues. Germline V gives CDR1 SGHTA, CDR2 FQGNSA. The junction had 4 bases not matched to a gene; V was cut back by 3 bases and J by 1 base. The CDR3 DNA reads TGTGCCAGCAGCTTTGGGGGGGACCGCACAGATACGCAGTATTTT. Its translation: CASSFGGDRTDTQYF.

This rearrangement joins TRBV6-5 to TRBJ2-7; TRBD1 matches 8 bases. Germline V CDR1 and CDR2: MNHEY, SVGAGI. Trimming at V came to 7 bases and at J to 0 bases, leaving 5 bases not matched to a gene. The CDR3 has 14 amino acids. The CDR3 nucleotides read TGTGCCAGCATTGACAGGGGATTCTCCTACGAGCAGTACTTC. Its translation: CASIDRGFSYEQYF.

This chain joins TRBV28 and TRBJ1-1, with D perhaps matching TRBD1 (6 bases). V was cut by 5 bases and J by 5 bases, with 15 bases left in between. Germline values: CDR1 MDHEN, CDR2 SYDVKM. The CDR3 loop spans 14 amino acids. This CDR3 reads CASSAQGWGTEAFF. CDR3 DNA sequence: TGTGCCAGCAGTGCACAGGGTTGGGGGACTGAAGCTTTCTTT.

This clone showed up just once. This chain links TRBV7-9 with TRBJ2-2; D is uncertain. There are 15 residues in the CDR3. V was pared by 2 bases and J by 1 base, with 8 bases between. Germline-derived CDR1 and CDR2 are SEHNR and FQNEAQ (reference sequence). The CDR3 DNA follows: TGTGCCAGCAGCTTACCTGGGCTGAACACCGGGGAGCTGTTTTTT. Translating gives CASSLPGLNTGELFF.